This T cell receptor (beta chain) appears in the sequencing data of a study of STAT5B mutations in CD4+ large granular lymphocyte leukemia. Across the whole study: Among healthy controls, a particular HLA allele went with more CDR3 'QG' motifs.

Study-wide results and limits: Without putative leukemic clones, patient CD4-sorted repertoires remained more clonal than healthy CD4+ repertoires. TRBV06-family usage was enriched in top patient clones (8/27) versus controls (2/35).

On this clone itself: Its target is not known.

The assay was run at survey level. Assay used: immunoSEQ multiplex PCR; TCRdb lists only in-frame clones, some missing. This table holds 20,000 to 25,000 clones, roughly 75% found once. Germline values: CDR1 SGHKS, CDR2 YYEKEE (reference sequence). The CDR3 sequence is 14 residues long. Between the trimmed V and J ends, which lost 0 bases and 4 bases, there was a span of 11 bases. Sequencing was done on a sample of CD4+ T cells from blood buffy coats. This receptor was identified in a human donor in good health. V gene TRBV5-5 combines with J gene TRBJ2-7; D tentatively reads TRBD1 or TRBD2 (5 bases each). CDR3 residues: CASSLGDGKYEQYF. CDR3 nucleotides: TGTGCCAGCAGCTTGGGGGACGGAAAATACGAGCAGTACTTC.